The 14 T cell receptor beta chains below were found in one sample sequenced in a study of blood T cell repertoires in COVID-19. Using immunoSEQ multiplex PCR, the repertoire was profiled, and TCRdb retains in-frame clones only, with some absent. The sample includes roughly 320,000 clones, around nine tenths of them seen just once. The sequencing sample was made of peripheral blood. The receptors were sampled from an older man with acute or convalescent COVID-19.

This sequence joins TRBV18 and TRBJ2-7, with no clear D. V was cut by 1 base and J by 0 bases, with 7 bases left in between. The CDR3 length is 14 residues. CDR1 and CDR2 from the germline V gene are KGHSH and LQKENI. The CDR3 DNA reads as TGTGCCAGCTCACCACGACTGAGCTCCTACGAGCAGTACTTC. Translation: CASSPRLSSYEQYF.

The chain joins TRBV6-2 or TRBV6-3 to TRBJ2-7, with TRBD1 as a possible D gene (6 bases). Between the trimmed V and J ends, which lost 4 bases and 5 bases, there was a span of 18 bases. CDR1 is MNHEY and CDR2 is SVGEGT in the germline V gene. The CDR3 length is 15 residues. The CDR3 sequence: CASSWVTGSLNEQYF. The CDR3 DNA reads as TGTGCCAGCAGTTGGGTGACAGGTTCTCTGAACGAGCAGTACTTC.

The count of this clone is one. The CDR3 reads CASSVAGTEKQYF. Written as DNA, the CDR3 is TGCGCCAGCAGCGTGGCGGGGACAGAGAAGCAGTACTTC. The chain uses TRBV5-1 and TRBJ2-7, with a tentative D call TRBD1 (7 bases). The CDR3 extends over 13 amino acids. Deletions cut 4 bases from V and 8 bases from J, with 16 bases between. Germline CDR1 is SGHRS and CDR2 is YFSETQ. Full variable domain (missing parts from reference TRBV5-1 and TRBJ2-7): KAGVTQTPRYLIKTRGQQVTLSCSPISGHRSVSWYQQTPGQGLQFLFEYFSETQRNKGNFPGRFSGRQFSNSRSEMNVSTLELGDSALYLCASSVAGTEKQYFGPGTRLTVT.

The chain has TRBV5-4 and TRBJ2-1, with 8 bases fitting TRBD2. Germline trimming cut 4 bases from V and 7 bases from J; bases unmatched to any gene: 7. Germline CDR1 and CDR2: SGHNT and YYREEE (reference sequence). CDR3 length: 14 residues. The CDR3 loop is CASSRYGRANEQFF. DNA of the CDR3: TGTGCCAGCAGCCGGTACGGGAGGGCGAATGAGCAGTTCTTC.

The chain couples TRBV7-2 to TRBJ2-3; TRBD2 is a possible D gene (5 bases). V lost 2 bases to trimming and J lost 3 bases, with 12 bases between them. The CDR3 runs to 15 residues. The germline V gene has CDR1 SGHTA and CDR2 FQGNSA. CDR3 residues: CASSLYGLTTDTQYF. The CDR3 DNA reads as TGTGCCAGCAGCTTATATGGACTGACGACAGATACGCAGTATTTT.

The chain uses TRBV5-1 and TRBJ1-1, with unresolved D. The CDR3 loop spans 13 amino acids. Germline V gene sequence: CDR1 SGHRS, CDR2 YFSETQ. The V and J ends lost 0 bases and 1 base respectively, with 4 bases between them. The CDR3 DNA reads TGCGCCAGCAGCTTGGCACAGAACACTGAAGCTTTCTTT. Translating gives CASSLAQNTEAFF.

The DNA of the CDR3 is TGTGCCAGTAATGGGGGGGCGGGTCAGCCCCAGCATTTT. Its translation: CASNGGAGQPQHF. This chain joins TRBV19 and TRBJ1-5; D might be TRBD1 (6 bases). The CDR3 has 13 amino acids. The germline V and J ends were trimmed by 7 bases and 6 bases, with 13 bases remaining between them. The germline V gene has CDR1 LNHDA and CDR2 SQIVND (reference sequence).

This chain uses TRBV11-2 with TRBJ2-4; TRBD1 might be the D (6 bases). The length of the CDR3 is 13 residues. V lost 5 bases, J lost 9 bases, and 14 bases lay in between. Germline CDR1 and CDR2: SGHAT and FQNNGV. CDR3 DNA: TGTGCCAGCAGCCCGGGCCCAGGGGCCATTCAGTACTTC. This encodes CASSPGPGAIQYF.

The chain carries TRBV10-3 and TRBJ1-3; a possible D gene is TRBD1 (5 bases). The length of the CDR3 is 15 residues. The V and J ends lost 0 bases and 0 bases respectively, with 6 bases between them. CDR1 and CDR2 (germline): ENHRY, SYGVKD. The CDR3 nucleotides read TGTGCCATCAGTGAGTCGGGGCTCTCTGGAAACACCATATATTTT. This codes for CAISESGLSGNTIYF.

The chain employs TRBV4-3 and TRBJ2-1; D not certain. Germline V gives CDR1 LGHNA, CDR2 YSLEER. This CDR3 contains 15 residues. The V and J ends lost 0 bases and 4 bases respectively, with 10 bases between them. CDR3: CASSQESTSYNEQFF. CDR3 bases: TGCGCCAGCAGCCAAGAATCGACTTCTTACAATGAGCAGTTCTTC.

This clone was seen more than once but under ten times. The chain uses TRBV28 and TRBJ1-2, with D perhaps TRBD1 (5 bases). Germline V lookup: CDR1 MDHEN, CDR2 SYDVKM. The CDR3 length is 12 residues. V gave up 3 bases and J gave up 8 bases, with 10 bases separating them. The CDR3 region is CASSFPGWGYTF. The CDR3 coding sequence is TGTGCCAGCAGTTTTCCAGGGTGGGGCTACACCTTC.

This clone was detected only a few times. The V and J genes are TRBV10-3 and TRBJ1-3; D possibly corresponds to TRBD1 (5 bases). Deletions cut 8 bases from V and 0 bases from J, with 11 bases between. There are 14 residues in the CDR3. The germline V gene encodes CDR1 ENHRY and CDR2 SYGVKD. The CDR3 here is CAIGGGHSGNTIYF. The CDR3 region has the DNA TGTGCCATCGGGGGGGGTCACTCTGGAAACACCATATATTTT.

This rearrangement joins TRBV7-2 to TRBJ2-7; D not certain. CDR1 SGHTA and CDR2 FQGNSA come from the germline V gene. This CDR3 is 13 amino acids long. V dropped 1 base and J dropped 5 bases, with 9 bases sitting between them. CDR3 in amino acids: CASSLGWANEQYF. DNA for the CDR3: TGTGCCAGCAGCTTAGGGTGGGCCAACGAGCAGTACTTC.

CDR3 in DNA: TGTGCCAGCAGCCTTAGGACTAGCGTAACGACAGATACGCAGTATTTT. Protein sequence: CASSLRTSVTTDTQYF. The chain is built from TRBV5-4 and TRBJ2-3; 9 bases line up with TRBD2. The ends lost 4 bases at V and 3 bases at J; junction bases unmatched: 9. Germline V gives CDR1 SGHNT, CDR2 YYREEE (reference sequence). The CDR3 is made up of 16 amino acids.